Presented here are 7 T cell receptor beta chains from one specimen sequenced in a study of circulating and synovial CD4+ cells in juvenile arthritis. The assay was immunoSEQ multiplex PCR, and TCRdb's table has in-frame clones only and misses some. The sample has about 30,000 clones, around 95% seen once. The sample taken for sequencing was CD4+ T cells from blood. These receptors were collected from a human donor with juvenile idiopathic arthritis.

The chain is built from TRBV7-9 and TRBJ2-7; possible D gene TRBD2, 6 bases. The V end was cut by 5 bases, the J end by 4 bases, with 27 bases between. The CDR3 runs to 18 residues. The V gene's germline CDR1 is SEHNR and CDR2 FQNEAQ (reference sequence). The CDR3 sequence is CASSPGRGSGYAFYEQYF. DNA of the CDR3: TGTGCCAGCAGCCCAGGTAGAGGTAGCGGATACGCATTTTACGAGCAGTACTTC. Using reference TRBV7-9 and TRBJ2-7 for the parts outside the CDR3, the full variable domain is DTGVSQNPRHKITKRGQNVTFRCDPISEHNRLYWYRQTLGQGPEFLTYFQNEAQLEKSRLLSDRFSAERPKGSFSTLEIQRTEQGDSAMYLCASSPGRGSGYAFYEQYFGPGTRLTVT.

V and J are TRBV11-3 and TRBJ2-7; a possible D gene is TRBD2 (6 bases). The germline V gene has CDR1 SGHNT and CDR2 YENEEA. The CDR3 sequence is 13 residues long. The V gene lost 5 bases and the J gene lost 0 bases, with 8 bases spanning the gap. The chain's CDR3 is CASSKGLSYEQYF. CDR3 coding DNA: TGTGCCAGCAGCAAGGGACTCTCCTACGAGCAGTACTTC.

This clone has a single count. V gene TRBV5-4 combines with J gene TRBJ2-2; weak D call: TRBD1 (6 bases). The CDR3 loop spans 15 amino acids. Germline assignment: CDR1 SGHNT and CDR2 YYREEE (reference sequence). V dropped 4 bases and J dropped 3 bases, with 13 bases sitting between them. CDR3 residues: CASSPDRLDTGELFF. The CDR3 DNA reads TGTGCCAGCAGCCCCGACAGGTTGGACACCGGGGAGCTGTTTTTT.

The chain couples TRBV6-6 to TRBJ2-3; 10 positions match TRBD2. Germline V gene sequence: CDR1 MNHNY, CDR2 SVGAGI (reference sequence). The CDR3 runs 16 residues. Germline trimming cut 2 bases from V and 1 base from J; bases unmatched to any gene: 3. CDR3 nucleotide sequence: TGTGCCAGCAGTTACCCCGGGACTAGCGGCACAGATACGCAGTATTTT. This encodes CASSYPGTSGTDTQYF.

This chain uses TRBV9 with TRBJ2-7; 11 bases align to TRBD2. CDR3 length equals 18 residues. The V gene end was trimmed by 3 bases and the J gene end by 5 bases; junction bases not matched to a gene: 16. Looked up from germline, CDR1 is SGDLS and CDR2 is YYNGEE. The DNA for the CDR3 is TGTGCCAGCAGCGCGACGGACACAGGGACTAGCGGTATCCACGAGCAGTACTTC. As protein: CASSATDTGTSGIHEQYF.

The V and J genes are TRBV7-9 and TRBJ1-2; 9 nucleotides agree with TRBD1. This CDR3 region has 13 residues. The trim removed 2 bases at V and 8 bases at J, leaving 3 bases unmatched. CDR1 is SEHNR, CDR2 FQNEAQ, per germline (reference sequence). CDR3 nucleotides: TGTGCCAGCAGCTTACGTGGACAGGGGGGCTACACCTTC. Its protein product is CASSLRGQGGYTF. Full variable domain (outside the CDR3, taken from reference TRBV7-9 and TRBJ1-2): DTGVSQNPRHKITKRGQNVTFRCDPISEHNRLYWYRQTLGQGPEFLTYFQNEAQLEKSRLLSDRFSAERPKGSFSTLEIQRTEQGDSAMYLCASSLRGQGGYTFGSGTRLTVV.

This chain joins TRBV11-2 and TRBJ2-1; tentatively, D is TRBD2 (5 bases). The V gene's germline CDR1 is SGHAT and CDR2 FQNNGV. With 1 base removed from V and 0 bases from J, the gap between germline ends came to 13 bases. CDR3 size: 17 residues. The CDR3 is CASSLVEGLTSYNEQFF. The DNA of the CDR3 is TGTGCCAGCAGCTTAGTTGAGGGTTTGACCTCCTACAATGAGCAGTTCTTC. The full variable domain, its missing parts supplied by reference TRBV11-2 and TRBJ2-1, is EAGVAQSPRYKIIEKRQSVAFWCNPISGHATLYWYQQILGQGPKLLIQFQNNGVVDDSQLPKDRFSAERLKGVDSTLKIQPAKLEDSAVYLCASSLVEGLTSYNEQFFGPGTRLTVL.